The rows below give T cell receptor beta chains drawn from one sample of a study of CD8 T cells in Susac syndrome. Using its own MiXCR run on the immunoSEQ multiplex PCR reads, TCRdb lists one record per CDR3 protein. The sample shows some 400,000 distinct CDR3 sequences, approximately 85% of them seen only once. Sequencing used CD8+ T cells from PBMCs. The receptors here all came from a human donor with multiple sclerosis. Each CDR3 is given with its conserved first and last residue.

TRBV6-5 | CASSFSGGYSYNEQFF
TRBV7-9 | CASSKRDREDSGELFF
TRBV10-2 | CASSESAHEQFF
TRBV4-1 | CASSQAAGDGFYEQYF
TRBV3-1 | CASSQETGNQPQHF
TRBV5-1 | CASSNGLAGEGVYEQYF
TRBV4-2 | CASSPGGPTTYEQYF
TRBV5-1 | CASSPRPGHTIEAFF
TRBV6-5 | CASSSGLASNEQFF
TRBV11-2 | CALGGSGANVLTF